This section outlines one T cell receptor beta chain sequence together with its context. The CDR3 consists of 18 residues. In germline, CDR1 is SGHVS, CDR2 FNYEAQ. After removal of 5 bases from V and 0 bases from J, the junction contained 8 bases not matched to a gene. The data originate from a study of control samples from healthy donors and cancer patients. Here immunoSEQ multiplex PCR was the method, and the copy in TCRdb shows in-frame clones only, minus some. The data contain under 85,000 clones, more than 65% of them singletons. The sequenced material came from PBMCs. The genes are TRBV7-6 and TRBJ2-2; 11 bases are shared with TRBD2. The sequence derives from a man aged 55-75 years with head and neck cancer. This CDR3 is CASSEGLAESSNTGELFF. As DNA, the CDR3 is TGTGCCAGCAGCGAGGGACTAGCGGAGTCTTCGAACACCGGGGAGCTGTTTTTT.